This TCR beta chain was obtained from a study of blood T cell repertoires in COVID-19. Study details: Collection of acute and convalescent COVID-19 samples took place in the United States, Italy and Spain. In each case, the material was cDNA or gDNA derived from T cells, B-cell-depleted T cells, or PBMCs.

In the source study's methods: Estimation of nucleated cell counts was performed using reference gene primer amplification. Sequencing used immunoSEQ multiplex PCR; TCRdb keeps in-frame clones, though not all of them. V and J calls and clone size are given by that table; D and trimming were obtained from the DNA. The sample has around 130,000 clones; roughly 75% are singletons. The ends were cut back, 4 bases at V and 1 base at J, with 10 bases in the middle. Germline CDR1 is MDHEN and CDR2 is SYDVKM. This CDR3 has 15 amino acids. The origin of this receptor is a man between 60 and 70 years old with active or convalescent COVID-19. This sequence joins TRBV28 and TRBJ1-4; D not resolved. Sequenced sample: peripheral blood. The CDR3 sequence is CASSSRHKTNEKLFF. CDR3 sequence (DNA): TGTGCCAGCAGTTCCCGACACAAAACTAATGAAAAACTGTTTTTT.